One TCR beta chain is described in this entry. The data are from a study of blood T cell repertoires in COVID-19. Original analysis: Amplification with reference gene primers provided the estimates of nucleated cell counts. Sequencing used immunoSEQ multiplex PCR; TCRdb keeps in-frame clones, though not all of them. D and trimming were read from the DNA, whereas the V and J calls and clone size are those reported in that table. The sample includes roughly 500,000 clones, 70% to 90% of them seen just once. Study members were between about 18 and 95 years old and lived in 20 to 30 US regions. Donors in Cohort 3 who had recovered were those with two negative PCRs, healthcare professional clearance, or resolution of their symptoms. This receptor was taken from a woman between 35 and 50 years old who had recovered from COVID-19. Sequencing was carried out using PBMCs or T cells enriched from blood (not recorded which).

CDR3 nucleotide sequence: TGTGCCAGCAGCCAAGCGGGGACAGGGCGACCTTACGAGCAGTACTTC. This translates into CASSQAGTGRPYEQYF. V usage is TRBV3-1 (or the pseudogene TRBV3-2) and J usage is TRBJ2-7, with 9 nucleotides matching TRBD1. V shed 1 base, J shed 4 bases, and the junction held 8 bases outside the gene matches. The CDR3 contains 16 residues. Germline V gene data show CDR1 as LGHDT and CDR2 as YNNKEL (reference sequence).